Here is one T cell receptor (beta chain) with its context. This clone was counted a few times. The antigen it recognizes is unknown. The input lacks base qualities; no much larger clone sits a single base away. Library prep was done by the immunoSEQ multiplex PCR assay. Rearranged TCR beta chain sequences were amplified using the hsTCRB Kit according to the manufacturer's protocol. TCRB libraries were sequenced on an Illumina MiSeq. The published analysis was carried out like this. The kit vendor's proprietary platform handled demultiplexing, trimming and gene mapping. The immuneACCESS repertoire file appears here via TCRdb, limited to in-frame rearrangements. These files lack a portion of the clones; in checked studies, under half of the deficit traces to unresolved V genes, and the cause of the others is not known. That table is the source of V, J and clone size, and D and trimming were worked out from the DNA. Across this sample there are about 94,000 clones, with under 90% seen only once. The ten largest clonotypes hold around 0.73% of the sample.

These data belong to a study of a mutant IDH1 vaccine in newly diagnosed glioma (dated by TCRdb to the early 2020s). Background on the whole study: Vaccination began 4-6 weeks after radiotherapy alone, or alongside temozolomide cycles in the chemotherapy-containing groups. The roughly 35 treated patients were approximately 60% male and 37.5% female, with a mean age of around 40 years. Before enrollment, patients had received standard therapy of radiotherapy alone, temozolomide alone, or radiochemotherapy with temozolomide; most received the combination. The week-35 safety follow-up was designated visit V12, and the week-47 end of study was designated visit V13. Peripheral blood was drawn at six visits: V03 (baseline), V05, V07, V10, V12 and V13. Longitudinal TCRB deep sequencing was performed for 20 to 30 treated patients wherever samples were available for exploratory analyses. Findings and caveats that apply to the study as a whole: Pseudoprogression appeared unrelated to alterations in the top peripheral T cell clonotypes detected by TCRB sequencing. Across multiple MHC alleles, vaccine-induced immune responses were seen in 85% to 95% of patients. The authors noted that analyses of patient blood samples could not be reproduced because of sample limitations. Selection of PBMC samples for TCRB deep sequencing was based on availability.

The CDR3 holds 14 amino acids from the cysteine to the phenylalanine. The read is trimmed to its CDR3 DNA, 42 bases read in frame from base 1. According to the germline V gene, CDR1 reads SNHLY and CDR2 reads FYNNEI. Trimming takes 3 bases off V and 3 bases off J; junction bases not matched to a gene: 1. This specimen's time point label, interpreted: week 47, end of study. A 20-mer mutant IDH1 peptide at 300 micrograms in Montanide made up each vaccine dose, which was injected subcutaneously together with topical imiquimod. Patients received eight vaccinations in weeks 1, 3, 5, 7, 11, 15, 19 and 23, corresponding to visits V03 through V10. Donors had newly diagnosed WHO grade 3 or 4 IDH1-mutant astrocytomas with loss of nuclear ATRX. The samples were drawn from NOA16, a multicentre, single-arm, open-label phase I trial in Germany that tested a mutant IDH1 peptide vaccine in humans for the first time. Genomic DNA for TCRB sequencing was isolated from EDTA blood with the DNeasy Blood and Tissue Kit.

The receptor was derived from a woman in her forties or fifties with glioma. The input for sequencing was PBMCs, taken from a glioma patient whose treatment included an IDH1 peptide vaccine. The chain links TRBV2 with TRBJ1-5; 8 bases in the junction line up with TRBD1. The DNA reads TGTGCCAGCAGTGAGGGACAGGACAATCAGCCCCAGCATTTT. Translated, this is CASSEGQDNQPQHF.